The clone carrying this T cell receptor (beta chain) was counted many times. The CDR3 spans 14 residues. Germline CDR1 MNHEY, CDR2 SMNVEV (reference sequence). V dropped 6 bases and J dropped 5 bases, with 16 bases sitting between them. This sample is drawn from a study of CD8 T cells in ankylosing spondylitis. TCR beta libraries were made by quantitative 5'-RACE with molecular barcodes. One entry per CDR3 protein results from TCRdb running MiXCR on the 5' RACE reads. The sample lists 220,000 or so distinct CDR3 sequences, more than 9% occurring once. The sequenced sample consisted of blood, either unsorted or a sorted T cell fraction (not recorded which). The V and J genes are TRBV27 and TRBJ1-1; D is ambiguous. The sequence came from a male donor with ankylosing spondylitis or in good health (not recorded which). CDR3 DNA: TGTGCCAGCAGCCGCTCATTTGGTGGAACTGAAGCTTTCTTT. It codes for CASSRSFGGTEAFF.